Presented here are 7 T cell receptor beta chains from one specimen sequenced in a study of T cells after yellow fever vaccination. TCRdb redid the calling of the 5' RACE reads with MiXCR, one entry per CDR3 protein. The table includes tens of thousands of distinct CDR3 sequences, 3.4% detected once. Sequences were derived from PBMCs, either bulk or a sorted T-cell subset (CD4+, CD8+, memory, or dextramer-sorted; not recorded which), sampled around 45 days after the first yellow fever vaccination. These receptors all come from a young man who received the YFV17D yellow fever vaccine.

This clonotype is medium-sized by share. The gene calls are TRBV5-1 and TRBJ1-6; no clear D gene. This CDR3 is built from 14 residues. CDR1 is SGHRS and CDR2 is YFSETQ in the germline V gene. V was cut by 0 bases and J by 7 bases, with 8 bases left in between. CDR3 DNA: TGCGCCAGCAGCTTGGACGGAGGGAATTCACCCCTCCACTTT. It translates to CASSLDGGNSPLHF.

This clonotype showed up many times. The chain links TRBV5-6 to TRBJ2-3; D might be TRBD2 (5 bases). The CDR3 spans 12 residues. Germline values: CDR1 SGHDT, CDR2 YYEEEE. V dropped 6 bases and J dropped 4 bases, with 9 bases sitting between them. The CDR3 spells CASTLGADTQYF. The CDR3, as DNA: TGTGCCAGCACCCTCGGGGCAGATACGCAGTATTTT.

In regard to this clonotype: One end of the junction varies from germline; a read error may be responsible. The chain has TRBV9 and TRBJ2-3; D call uncertain. The CDR3 is 12 amino acids. Germline V CDR1 and CDR2: SGDLS, YYNGEE. Written as DNA, the CDR3 is TGTGCCAGCAGCGTAGCAGCCGATACGCACTATTTT. Amino acids: CASSVAADTHYF.

This clonotype was observed many times. V and J are TRBV20-1 and TRBJ1-5, with 9 bases matching TRBD1. The germline V gene has CDR1 DFQATT and CDR2 SNEGSKA (reference sequence). The CDR3 is made up of 15 amino acids. J gave up 4 bases and V 2 bases, and 6 bases lay outside the gene matches. The CDR3 loop reads CSARKPGQGNQPQHF. Written as DNA, the CDR3 is TGCAGTGCTAGAAAACCGGGACAGGGAAATCAGCCCCAGCATTTT.

This clonotype was seen ten or more times. The chain employs TRBV5-1 and TRBJ1-4; 8 bases align to TRBD1. This CDR3 region has 14 residues. The V and J ends lost 1 base and 6 bases, in that order; junction bases with no gene match: 2. Germline assignment: CDR1 SGHRS and CDR2 YFSETQ. CDR3 region: CASSLTGGDEKLFF. CDR3 nucleotide sequence: TGCGCCAGCAGCTTGACAGGGGGAGATGAAAAACTGTTTTTT.

Ten or more counts support this clonotype. This chain links TRBV28 with TRBJ1-2, with a weak D call TRBD1 (5 bases). CDR3 size: 13 residues. V was pared by 7 bases and J by 4 bases, with 13 bases between. Germline CDR1 reads MDHEN; CDR2 reads SYDVKM. The CDR3 coding sequence is TGTGCCAGCAAAAGGGGCATCGGCTATGGCTACACCTTC. This encodes CASKRGIGYGYTF.

This clonotype was seen ten or more times. This chain joins TRBV18 and TRBJ2-1, with D maybe TRBD2 (5 bases). V dropped 4 bases and J dropped 0 bases, with 13 bases sitting between them. The CDR3 sequence is 16 residues long. From germline, CDR1 is KGHSH and CDR2 LQKENI. The CDR3 reads CASSLTLGSSYNEQFF. As DNA, the CDR3 is TGTGCCAGCTCACTAACCTTAGGGAGCTCCTACAATGAGCAGTTCTTC. Variable domain in full (rest from reference TRBV18 and TRBJ2-1): NAGVMQNPRHLVRRRGQEARLRCSPMKGHSHVYWYRQLPEEGLKFMVYLQKENIIDESGMPKERFSAEFPKEGPSILRIQQVVRGDSAAYFCASSLTLGSSYNEQFFGPGTRLTVL.